This T cell receptor beta chain was found in a study of CD4 T cells in relation to SARS-CoV-2 and coronaviruses (dated by TCRdb to the early 2020s). For the study in its entirety: In the ViraFEST assay, PBMCs were cultured with antigen for around nine days, after which TCR beta CDR3s were sequenced to identify antigen-specific clonal expansions. Shared crossreactive spike epitopes were mapped to their HLA restriction using patient-derived lymphoblastoid cell lines. Expansion assays from other donors in the study were sequenced with a different, Illumina-based TCR-beta assay. Memory CD4+ T cell crossreactivity between SARS-CoV-2 and common cold coronavirus spike proteins was assessed at the TCR clonotype level in the study. The Adaptive Biotechnologies TCR-sequencing kit was used to sequence samples from a few pre-COVID donors and the naive versus memory experiments, whereas other data were Illumina-based. The approximately 12 convalescent patients included 8 males and 4 females; two subjects were Hispanic. Across all 12 patients in the full convalescent cohort, ages ranged from roughly 21 to 75 years, with a median of 38.

Survey-level immunoSEQ TCR-beta sequencing was performed on DNA from CEF-cultured naive and memory CD4+ T cells. Regarding the original processing steps: During preprocessing, nonproductive sequences were removed, as were CDR3s that did not start with C, did not end with F or W, or were shorter than 7 amino acids. Antigen-specific clonotypes were called with the MANAFEST web app, based on expansion relative to reference and other culture wells. A clone counted as positive if significantly expanded in 2 of 3 replicate wells versus the reference culture at FDR below 0.05. For a clone to be considered positive, significant expansion relative to all other tandem wells and an odds ratio above 5 were also required. Cultured and uncultured naive and memory CD4+ repertoires were searched for CDR3s previously identified as spike- and CEF-reactive. After three terminal residues were trimmed from each end, CDR3 homology was quantified as pairwise Levenshtein distance using the stringdist R package. TCRdb mirrors the immuneACCESS table, restricted to in-frame sequences. Some clones are absent from its copies; in checked studies, under half trace to an unresolved V gene, and the reason for the others is unknown. Clone size and the V and J calls come from that table; the DNA yielded D and trimming. This sample gives about 36,000 clones in total; 70% to 85% of them show up just once. The ten largest clones capture approximately 6.3% of the sample.

Naive and memory CD4+ T cells were separated from cryopreserved PBMCs through CD4 enrichment, which was followed by EasySep naive CD4+ T cell enrichment. Sorted naive or memory CD4+ T cells (under 110,000) were grown at a 1:1 ratio with T cell-depleted PBMCs and CEF peptides for less than 12 days. Triplicate replicate wells were generally used for each peptide culture condition. Ficoll-Paque PLUS gradient centrifugation was used to isolate PBMCs from either whole blood or leukapheresis product. The PBMCs went either fresh into the expansion assay or into cryopreservation at -140 degrees C. The QIAamp Micro DNA Kit was used to extract genomic DNA from the CD4+ T cells. Comments on this clone: This receptor's antigen is unknown. Per-base qualities were not stored, and no clone one base away is much larger.

Overall results and qualifications from the work: Roughly 64% of donors had memory CD4+ clonotypes that crossrecognized SARS-CoV-2 and at least one common cold coronavirus spike. Pre-pandemic and post-infection samples were not both contributed by any donor, so tracing of the source of pre-existing responses was limited. Significantly weaker SARS-CoV-2-driven expansion was shown by crossreactive clones than by monoreactive clones, consistent with antigenic imprinting. Small numbers of patients and of tested TCRs limited the study. Because the crossreactivity analysis focused on spike protein, crossreactivity against other viral proteins was not assessed. Naive versus memory sequencing indicated that memory recall responses, rather than primary responses primed during culture, are detected by the assay.

Its CDR3 holds 14 amino acids, cysteine through phenylalanine. This entry keeps only the CDR3 DNA: 42 bases, framed from base 1. V gives up 5 bases and J gives up 2 bases, and the segment between their germline ends measures 12 bases. The CDR1 and CDR2 encoded by the germline V gene are SGHVS and FQNEAQ. Material for sequencing was naive CD4+ T cells from PBMCs, cultured in vitro. According to the study, the label for this sample's cell subset or site signals: naive CD4+ T cells isolated by negative enrichment. The V gene is TRBV7-8 and the J gene is TRBJ2-5; the D gene lacks a confident call. The clonotype comes from an adult with COVID-19. The CDR3 here reads CASSPRVRQETQYF. The DNA sequence follows: TGTGCCAGCAGCCCCCGGGTCCGGCAAGAGACCCAGTACTTC.